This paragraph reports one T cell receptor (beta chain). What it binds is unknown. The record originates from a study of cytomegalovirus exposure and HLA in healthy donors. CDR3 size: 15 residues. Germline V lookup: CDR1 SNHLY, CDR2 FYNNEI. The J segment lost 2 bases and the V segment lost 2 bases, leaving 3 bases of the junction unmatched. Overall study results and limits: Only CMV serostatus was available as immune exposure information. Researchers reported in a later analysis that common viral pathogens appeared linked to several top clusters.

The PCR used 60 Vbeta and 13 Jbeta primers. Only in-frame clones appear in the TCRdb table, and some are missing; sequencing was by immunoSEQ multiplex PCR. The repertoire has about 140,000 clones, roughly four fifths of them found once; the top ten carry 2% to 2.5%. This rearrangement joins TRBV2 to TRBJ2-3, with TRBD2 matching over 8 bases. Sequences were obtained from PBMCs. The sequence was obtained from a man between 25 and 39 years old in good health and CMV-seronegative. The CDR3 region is CASSELAGPTDTQYF. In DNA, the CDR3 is TGTGCCAGCAGTGAACTAGCGGGCCCCACAGATACGCAGTATTTT. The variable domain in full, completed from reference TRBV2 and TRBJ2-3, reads EPEVTQTPSHQVTQMGQEVILRCVPISNHLYFYWYRQILGQKVEFLVSFYNNEISEKSEIFDDQFSVERPDGSNFTLKIRSTKLEDSAMYFCASSELAGPTDTQYFGPGTRLTVL.